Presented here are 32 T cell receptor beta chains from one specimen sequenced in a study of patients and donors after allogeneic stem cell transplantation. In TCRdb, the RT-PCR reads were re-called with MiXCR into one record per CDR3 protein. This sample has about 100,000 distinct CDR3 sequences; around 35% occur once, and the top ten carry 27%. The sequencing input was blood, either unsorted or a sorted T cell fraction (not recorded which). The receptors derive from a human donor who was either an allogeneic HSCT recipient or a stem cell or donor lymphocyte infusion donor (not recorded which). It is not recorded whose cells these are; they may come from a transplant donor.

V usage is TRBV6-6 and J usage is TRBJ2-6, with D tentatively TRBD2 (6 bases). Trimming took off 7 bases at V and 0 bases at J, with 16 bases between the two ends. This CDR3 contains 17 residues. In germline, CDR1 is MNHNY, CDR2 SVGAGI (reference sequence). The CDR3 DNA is TGTGCCAGCAATTGGTGGGGCGGGACCTCTGGGGCCAACGTCCTGACTTTC. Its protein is CASNWWGGTSGANVLTF.

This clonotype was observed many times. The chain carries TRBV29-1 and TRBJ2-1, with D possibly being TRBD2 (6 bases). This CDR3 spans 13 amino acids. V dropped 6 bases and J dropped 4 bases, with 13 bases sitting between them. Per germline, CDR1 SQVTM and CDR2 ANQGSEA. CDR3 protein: CSVKGLQYNEQFF. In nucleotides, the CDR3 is TGCAGCGTGAAGGGACTTCAGTACAATGAGCAGTTCTTC.

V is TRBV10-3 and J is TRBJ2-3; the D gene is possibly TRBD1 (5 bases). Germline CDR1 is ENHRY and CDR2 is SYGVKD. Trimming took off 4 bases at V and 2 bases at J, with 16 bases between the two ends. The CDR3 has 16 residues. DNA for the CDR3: TGTGCCATCAGTGCCAACAGGTGGAACCTCACAGATACGCAGTATTTT. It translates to CAISANRWNLTDTQYF.

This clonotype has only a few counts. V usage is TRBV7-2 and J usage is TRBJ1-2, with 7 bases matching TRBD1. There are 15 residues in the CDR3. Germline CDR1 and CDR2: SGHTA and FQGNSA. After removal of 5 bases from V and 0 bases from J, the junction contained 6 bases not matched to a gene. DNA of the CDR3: TGTGCCAGCAGCCCTGACAGGGCTACTAACTATGGCTACACCTTC. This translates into CASSPDRATNYGYTF.

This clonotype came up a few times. CDR3 region: CASSTETGGYTEAFF. The CDR3 coding sequence is TGTGCCAGCAGTACGGAGACAGGGGGCTACACTGAAGCTTTCTTT. This chain uses TRBV6-5 with TRBJ1-1, with 10 bases matching TRBD1. The germline gives CDR1 MNHEY, CDR2 SVGAGI. This CDR3 is built from 15 residues. V dropped 5 bases and J dropped 3; count of bases not matched to a gene: 6.

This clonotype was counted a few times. The DNA for the CDR3 is TGCGCCAGCAGCCAAGATTGGCTAGACAGGCTACGGGAAAAACTGTTTTTT. It codes for CASSQDWLDRLREKLFF. The chain couples TRBV4-1 to TRBJ1-4, with D perhaps TRBD1 (6 bases). The CDR3 is 17 amino acids. Germline V CDR1 and CDR2: MGHRA, YSYEKL. The V and J ends lost 0 bases and 8 bases respectively, with 19 bases between them.

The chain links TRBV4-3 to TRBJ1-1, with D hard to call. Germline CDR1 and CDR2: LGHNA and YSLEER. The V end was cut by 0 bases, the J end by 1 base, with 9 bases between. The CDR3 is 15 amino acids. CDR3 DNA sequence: TGCGCCAGCAGCCAAGATGGCAGATGGAACACTGAAGCTTTCTTT. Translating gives CASSQDGRWNTEAFF.

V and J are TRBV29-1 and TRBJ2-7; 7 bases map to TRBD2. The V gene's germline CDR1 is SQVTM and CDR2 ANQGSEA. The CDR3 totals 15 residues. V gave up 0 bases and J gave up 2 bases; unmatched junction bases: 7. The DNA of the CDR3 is TGCAGCGTTGAAGAAAGCGGGGAGGCGCCCTACGAGCAGTACTTC. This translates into CSVEESGEAPYEQYF.

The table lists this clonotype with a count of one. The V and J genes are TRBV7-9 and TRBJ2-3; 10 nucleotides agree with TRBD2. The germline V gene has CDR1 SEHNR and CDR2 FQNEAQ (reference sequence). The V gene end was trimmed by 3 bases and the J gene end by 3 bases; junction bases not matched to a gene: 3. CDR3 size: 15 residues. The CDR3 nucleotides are TGTGCCAGCAGCTTTGTGACTAGCGGGACAGATACGCAGTATTTT. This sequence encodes CASSFVTSGTDTQYF.

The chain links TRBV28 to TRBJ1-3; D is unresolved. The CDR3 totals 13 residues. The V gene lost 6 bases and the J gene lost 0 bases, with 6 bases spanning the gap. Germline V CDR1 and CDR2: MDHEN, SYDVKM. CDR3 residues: CASRGYSGNTIYF. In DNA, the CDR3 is TGTGCCAGCAGGGGGTACTCTGGAAACACCATATATTTT.

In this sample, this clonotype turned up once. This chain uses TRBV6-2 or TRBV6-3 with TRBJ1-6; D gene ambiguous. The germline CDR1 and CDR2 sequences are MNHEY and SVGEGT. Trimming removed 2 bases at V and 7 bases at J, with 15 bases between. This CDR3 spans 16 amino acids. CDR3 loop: CASSYPEGVSNSPLHF. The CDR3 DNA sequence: TGTGCCAGCAGTTACCCGGAAGGAGTATCGAATTCACCCCTCCACTTT.

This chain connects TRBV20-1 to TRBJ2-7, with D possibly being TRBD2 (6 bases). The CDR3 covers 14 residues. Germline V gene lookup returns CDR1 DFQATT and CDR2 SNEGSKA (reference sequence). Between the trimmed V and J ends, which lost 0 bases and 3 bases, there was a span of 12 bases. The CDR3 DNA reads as TGCAGTGCTAGAGAGACGACTAGTATCTACGAGCAGTACTTC. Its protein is CSARETTSIYEQYF.

CDR3 coding DNA: TGTGCCAGCAGTTTAGCCAAGAGCCCTGAAGCTTTCTTT. This gives the protein CASSLAKSPEAFF. The chain is built from TRBV27 and TRBJ1-1, with no clear D. From germline, CDR1 is MNHEY and CDR2 SMNVEV (reference sequence). The length of the CDR3 is 13 residues. The V end lost 2 bases, the J end lost 6 bases, and 10 bases lay between the germline ends.

CDR3 protein: CAWSVLLTNTEAFF. CDR3 nucleotides: TGTGCCTGGAGTGTACTCCTCACAAACACTGAAGCTTTCTTT. The chain combines TRBV30 with TRBJ1-1; D is uncertain. With 0 bases removed from V and 2 bases from J, the gap between germline ends came to 10 bases. Germline values: CDR1 GTSNPN, CDR2 SVGIG (reference sequence). The CDR3 loop spans 14 amino acids.

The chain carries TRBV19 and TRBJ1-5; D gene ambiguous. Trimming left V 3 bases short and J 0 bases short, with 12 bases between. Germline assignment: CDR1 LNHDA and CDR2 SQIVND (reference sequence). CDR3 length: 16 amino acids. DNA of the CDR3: TGTGCCAGTAGTATTCTAGAGAGCTATAGCAATCAGCCCCAGCATTTT. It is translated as CASSILESYSNQPQHF. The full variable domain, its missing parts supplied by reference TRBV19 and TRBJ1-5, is DGGITQSPKYLFRKEGQNVTLSCEQNLNHDAMYWYRQDPGQGLRLIYYSQIVNDFQKGDIAEGYSVSREKKESFPLTVTSAQKNPTAFYLCASSILESYSNQPQHFGDGTRLSIL.

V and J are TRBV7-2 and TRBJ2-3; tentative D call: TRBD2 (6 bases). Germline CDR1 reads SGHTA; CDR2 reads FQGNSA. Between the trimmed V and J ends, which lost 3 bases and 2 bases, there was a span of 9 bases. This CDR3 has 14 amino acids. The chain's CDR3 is CASSFRGTTDTQYF. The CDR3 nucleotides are TGTGCCAGCAGCTTTCGCGGGACCACAGATACGCAGTATTTT.

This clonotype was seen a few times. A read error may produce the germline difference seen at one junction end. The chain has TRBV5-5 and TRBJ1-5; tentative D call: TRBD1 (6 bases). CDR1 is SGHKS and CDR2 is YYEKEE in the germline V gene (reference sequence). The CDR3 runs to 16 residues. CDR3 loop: CASSLGLRQGNQPQHF. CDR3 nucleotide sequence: TGTGCCAGCAGTTTGGGGCTAAGACAGGGCAATCAGCCCCAGCATTTT.

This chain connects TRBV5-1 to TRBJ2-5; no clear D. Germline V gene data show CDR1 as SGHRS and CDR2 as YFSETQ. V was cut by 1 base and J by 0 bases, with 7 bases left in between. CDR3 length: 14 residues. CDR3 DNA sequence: TGCGCCAGCAGCTTGAGGGCAGACCAAGAGACCCAGTACTTC. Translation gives CASSLRADQETQYF.

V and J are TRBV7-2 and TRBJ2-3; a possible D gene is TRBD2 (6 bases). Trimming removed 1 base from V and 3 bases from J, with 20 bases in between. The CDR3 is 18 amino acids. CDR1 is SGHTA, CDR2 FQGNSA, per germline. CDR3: CASSLVGRSGRDTDTQYF. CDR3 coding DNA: TGTGCCAGCAGCTTAGTGGGGCGGTCCGGGAGAGATACAGATACGCAGTATTTT.

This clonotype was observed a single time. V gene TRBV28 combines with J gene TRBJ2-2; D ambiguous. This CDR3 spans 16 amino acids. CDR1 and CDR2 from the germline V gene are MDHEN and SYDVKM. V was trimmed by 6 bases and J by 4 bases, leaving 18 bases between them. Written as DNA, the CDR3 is TGTGCCAGCAGCTACGGGCCCCCTCGGCTCACCGGGGAGCTGTTTTTT. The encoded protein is CASSYGPPRLTGELFF. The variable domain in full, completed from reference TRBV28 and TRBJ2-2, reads DVKVTQSSRYLVKRTGEKVFLECVQDMDHENMFWYRQDPGLGLRLIYFSYDVKMKEKGDIPEGYSVSREKKERFSLILESASTNQTSMYLCASSYGPPRLTGELFFGEGSRLTVL.

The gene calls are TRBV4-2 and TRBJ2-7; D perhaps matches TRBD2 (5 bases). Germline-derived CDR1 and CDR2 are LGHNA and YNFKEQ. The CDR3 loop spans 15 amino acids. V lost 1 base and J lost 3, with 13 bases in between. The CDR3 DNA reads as TGTGCCAGCAGCCAAGCCCAATCGGACTTCTACGAGCAGTACTTC. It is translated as CASSQAQSDFYEQYF.

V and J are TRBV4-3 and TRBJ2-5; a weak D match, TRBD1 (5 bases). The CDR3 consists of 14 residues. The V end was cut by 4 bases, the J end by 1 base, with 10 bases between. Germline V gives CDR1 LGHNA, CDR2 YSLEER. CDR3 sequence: CASSPSGFQETQYF. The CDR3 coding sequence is TGCGCCAGCAGCCCTTCAGGGTTCCAAGAGACCCAGTACTTC.

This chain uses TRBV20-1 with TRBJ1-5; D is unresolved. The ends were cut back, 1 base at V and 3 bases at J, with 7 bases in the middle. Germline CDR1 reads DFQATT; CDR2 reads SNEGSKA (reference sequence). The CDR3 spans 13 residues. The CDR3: CSARVGNNQPQHF. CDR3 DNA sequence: TGCAGTGCTAGAGTGGGCAACAATCAGCCCCAGCATTTT.

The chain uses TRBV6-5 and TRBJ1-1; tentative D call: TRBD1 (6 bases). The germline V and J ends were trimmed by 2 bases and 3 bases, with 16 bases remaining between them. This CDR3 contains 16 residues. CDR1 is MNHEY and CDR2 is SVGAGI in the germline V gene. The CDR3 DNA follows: TGTGCCAGCAGTTACCTCCCGGGGGCGCGTCACACTGAAGCTTTCTTT. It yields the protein CASSYLPGARHTEAFF.

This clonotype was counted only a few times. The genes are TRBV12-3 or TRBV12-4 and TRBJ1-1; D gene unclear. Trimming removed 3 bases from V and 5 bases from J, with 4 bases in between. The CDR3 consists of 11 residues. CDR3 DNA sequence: TGTGCCAGCAGTTTGACTACTGAAGCTTTCTTT. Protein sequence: CASSLTTEAFF.

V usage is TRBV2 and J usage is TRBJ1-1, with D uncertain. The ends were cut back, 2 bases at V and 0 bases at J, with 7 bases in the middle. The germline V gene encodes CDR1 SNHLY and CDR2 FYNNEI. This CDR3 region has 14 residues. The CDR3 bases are TGTGCCAGCAGTGAATTAGGATTGAACACTGAAGCTTTCTTT. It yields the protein CASSELGLNTEAFF.

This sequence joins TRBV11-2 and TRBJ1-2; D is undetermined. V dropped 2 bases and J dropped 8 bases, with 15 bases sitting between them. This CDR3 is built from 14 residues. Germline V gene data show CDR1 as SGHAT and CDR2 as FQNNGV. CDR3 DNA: TGTGCCAGCAGCTTAAGTGGACCCGCTAGGGGCTACACCTTC. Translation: CASSLSGPARGYTF.

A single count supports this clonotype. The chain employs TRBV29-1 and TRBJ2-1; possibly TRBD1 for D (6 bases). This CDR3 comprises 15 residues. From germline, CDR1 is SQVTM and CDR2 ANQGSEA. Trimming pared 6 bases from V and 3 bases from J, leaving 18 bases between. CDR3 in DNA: TGCAGCGTCAACAGCCGGGACAACCGCTACAATGAGCAGTTCTTC. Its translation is CSVNSRDNRYNEQFF.

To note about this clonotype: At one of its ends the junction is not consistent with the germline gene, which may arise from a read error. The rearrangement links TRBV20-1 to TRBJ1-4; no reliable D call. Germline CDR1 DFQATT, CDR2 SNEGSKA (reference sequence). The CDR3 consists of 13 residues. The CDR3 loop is CSAAVATNEKLLF. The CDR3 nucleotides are TGCAGTGCTGCCGTTGCAACTAATGAAAAACTGCTTTTT.

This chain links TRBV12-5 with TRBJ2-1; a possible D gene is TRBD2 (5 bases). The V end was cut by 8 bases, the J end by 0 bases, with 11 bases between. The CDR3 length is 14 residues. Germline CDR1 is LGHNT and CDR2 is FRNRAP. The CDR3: CASTSGFSYNEQFF. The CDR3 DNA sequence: TGTGCTAGTACGAGCGGTTTCTCCTACAATGAGCAGTTCTTC.

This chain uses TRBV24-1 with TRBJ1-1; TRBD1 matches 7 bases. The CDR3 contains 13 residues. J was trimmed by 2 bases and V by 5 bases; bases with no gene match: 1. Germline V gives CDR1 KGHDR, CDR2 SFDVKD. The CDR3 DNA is TGTGCCACCAGTGGACAGGGAAACACTGAAGCTTTCTTT. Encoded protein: CATSGQGNTEAFF.

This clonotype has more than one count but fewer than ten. CDR3: CSATTGGDTQYF. The CDR3 bases are TGCAGTGCGACGACAGGGGGCGATACGCAGTATTTT. V usage is TRBV20-1 and J usage is TRBJ2-3, with TRBD1 matching 10 bases. There are 12 residues in the CDR3. Germline V gene data show CDR1 as DFQATT and CDR2 as SNEGSKA (reference sequence). J was trimmed by 6 bases and V by 6 bases; bases with no gene match: 3.